This T cell receptor (beta chain) was recovered during a study of T cell repertoires in cytomegalovirus infection. The overall study: Researchers turned to recently identified HLA-C-restricted CMV epitopes as well as well-studied HLA-B-restricted ones. General study findings and limits: Totalled public TCR beta family frequency picked out people who carried CMV plus the relevant HLA. Clonotypes of TCR beta that were HLA-C-restricted and CMV-specific dominated the ex vivo response.

This clonotype was counted only a few times. Its antigen is unknown. Deletions cut 5 bases from V and 7 bases from J, with 12 bases between. The CDR3 extends over 12 amino acids. From germline, CDR1 is KGHSH and CDR2 LQKENI. TCRdb redid the calling of the reads with MiXCR, one entry per CDR3 protein. The table records around 300,000 distinct CDR3 sequences, roughly 25% of them present only once. The TCR was taken from a human donor in good health (CMV status not recorded). Some clones in this sample may be carry-over from other donors' samples. The chain combines TRBV18 with TRBJ2-7; maybe TRBD2 (6 bases). This sample comprised cultured PBMCs, obtained from culture after CMV antigen stimulation. CDR3 loop: CASSATSMEQYF. The CDR3 DNA sequence: TGTGCCAGCTCAGCGACTAGTATGGAGCAGTACTTC.